What follows describes a single T cell receptor (beta chain). Its antigen is not known. The data derive from a study of beta chain features in type 1 diabetes. Every isolated RNA sample was fully reverse transcribed, so sequencing captured expressed TCRB transcripts. TCRdb keeps only in-frame clones here, not all; method: immunoSEQ multiplex PCR. This table has 500,000 to 700,000 clones, roughly a sixth appearing once. Points from the study as a whole: In type 1 diabetes patients, VDJ junctions had fewer insertions; deletions at these junctions were more frequent.

The authors took one heparinised blood draw, averaging about 110 mL, from each donor. A sort by CD45RO/CCR7/CD25/CD127/CD95/CD27 yielded CD4+ naive, central memory, regulatory and stem cell-like memory cells. This CDR3 is built from 14 residues. Germline loops: CDR1 MNHNS, CDR2 SASEGT. V gave up 4 bases and J gave up 1 base, with 7 bases separating them. Sequencing was carried out using naive CD4+ T cells from blood. This sequence originates from a young man in good health. V usage is TRBV6-1 and J usage is TRBJ2-2; D unresolved. CDR3 in amino acids: CASSGTGNTGELFF. The CDR3 region has the DNA TGTGCCAGCAGTGGGACGGGGAACACCGGGGAGCTGTTTTTT.